This T cell receptor (beta chain) is from a study of blood T cell repertoires in COVID-19. Study-wide background: The United States, Italy and Spain supplied acute and convalescent COVID-19 samples. T cells, B-cell-depleted T cells, or PBMCs provided the cDNA or gDNA that served as material.

V lost 2 bases to trimming and J lost 3 bases, with 7 bases between them. The CDR3 is 13 amino acids. Per germline, CDR1 SGHNT and CDR2 YENEEA. Profiled with immunoSEQ multiplex PCR; TCRdb holds only in-frame clones, not every one. The sample consists of around 220,000 clones, 70% to 90% of them appearing once. This receptor was taken from a woman aged 35 to 49 who had recovered from COVID-19. This sequence joins TRBV11-3 and TRBJ2-5; D not resolved. Sequencing used peripheral blood. The CDR3: CASSLIREETQYF. CDR3 coding DNA: TGTGCCAGCAGCTTAATCCGGGAAGAGACCCAGTACTTC.